This is a list of T cell receptor beta chains from one sample in a study of control samples from healthy donors and cancer patients. Sequenced by immunoSEQ multiplex PCR; TCRdb stores in-frame clones only, minus some. This sample's table reports about 200,000 clones. Sequenced sample: blood. The receptors stem from a woman aged 30 to 39 in good health. Both conserved end residues are part of each CDR3. Fields, in order: CDR3 length, J gene, V gene, D gene, CDR3 protein, CDR3 DNA. The D gene is left open where the match is weak.

12 TRBJ1-2 TRBV11-2 NA CASSLDGYGYTF TGTGCCAGCAGCTTAGACGGCTATGGCTACACCTTC
14 TRBJ1-1 TRBV6-5 NA CASSPPVTGPQAFF TGTGCCAGCAGCCCACCCGTCACAGGGCCGCAAGCTTTCTTT
15 TRBJ2-3 TRBV7-2 TRBD2 CASSYSGGLSDTQYF TGTGCCAGCAGCTATAGCGGGGGGTTGTCAGATACGCAGTATTTT
15 TRBJ1-1 TRBV7-2 NA CASSSTDPANTEAFF TGTGCCAGCAGCTCGACGGACCCAGCGAACACTGAAGCTTTCTTT
15 TRBJ2-7 TRBV19 NA CASGMGSSGAYEQYF TGTGCCAGTGGTATGGGCTCCTCGGGGGCCTACGAGCAGTACTTC
14 TRBJ2-4 TRBV5-1 NA CASSLGGRENIQYF TGCGCCAGCAGCTTGGGCGGGCGAGAAAACATTCAGTACTTC
14 TRBJ1-1 TRBV6-2/TRBV6-3 NA CASSYRGLNTEAFF TGTGCCAGCAGTTACAGGGGTTTGAACACTGAAGCTTTCTTT
14 TRBJ2-7 TRBV5-5 NA CASSLGGGSYEQYF TGTGCCAGCAGCTTGGGAGGGGGTAGTTACGAGCAGTACTTC
13 TRBJ1-5 TRBV7-2 NA CASSPGGPQPQHF TGTGCCAGCAGCCCCGGGGGACCCCAGCCCCAGCATTTT
13 TRBJ1-6 TRBV6-5 NA CASREKLNSPLHF TGTGCCAGCAGGGAGAAACTAAATTCACCCCTCCACTTT
14 TRBJ1-3 TRBV4-1 NA CASSPVGGGNTIYF TGCGCCAGCAGCCCAGTGGGGGGCGGAAACACCATATATTTT
16 TRBJ1-3 TRBV23-1 NA CASSQSTGGNGNTIYF TGCGCCAGCAGTCAATCAACGGGGGGTAATGGAAACACCATATATTTT
16 TRBJ2-3 TRBV21-1 NA CASSPRLSGDTDTQYF TGTGCCAGCAGCCCCCGCTTGAGCGGGGACACAGATACGCAGTATTTT
17 TRBJ1-4 TRBV5-1 NA CASSFSDREATNEKLFF TGCGCCAGCAGCTTTTCCGACAGAGAAGCAACTAATGAAAAACTGTTTTTT
15 TRBJ1-2 TRBV18 NA CASSPSAELPYGYTF TGTGCCAGCTCACCATCGGCGGAATTGCCCTATGGCTACACCTTC
15 TRBJ2-7 TRBV28 TRBD1 CASSLPQGQTYEQYF TGTGCCAGCAGTTTACCACAGGGACAGACCTACGAGCAGTACTTC
15 TRBJ2-7 TRBV7-2 TRBD2 CASSLGAGGAYEQYF TGTGCCAGCAGCTTAGGAGCCGGGGGGGCCTACGAGCAGTACTTC
17 TRBJ2-3 TRBV13 NA CASSLGPTGPRTDTQYF TGTGCCAGCAGCTTAGGTCCCACAGGGCCACGTACAGATACGCAGTATTTT
19 TRBJ1-6 TRBV2 NA CASSVGRRGTISYNSPLHF TGTGCCAGCAGTGTAGGTCGAAGGGGAACTATCTCCTATAATTCACCCCTCCACTTT
17 TRBJ2-2 TRBV3-1/TRBV3-2 TRBD2 CASSQLLAGGDTGELFF TGTGCCAGCAGCCAACTACTAGCGGGGGGGGACACCGGGGAGCTGTTTTTT
12 TRBJ1-1 TRBV5-6 TRBD1 CASRRQGPEAFF TGTGCCAGCAGAAGACAGGGTCCTGAAGCTTTCTTT
14 TRBJ1-6 TRBV28 NA CASSFSPSNSPLHF TGTGCCAGCAGTTTCTCTCCCTCAAATTCACCCCTCCACTTT